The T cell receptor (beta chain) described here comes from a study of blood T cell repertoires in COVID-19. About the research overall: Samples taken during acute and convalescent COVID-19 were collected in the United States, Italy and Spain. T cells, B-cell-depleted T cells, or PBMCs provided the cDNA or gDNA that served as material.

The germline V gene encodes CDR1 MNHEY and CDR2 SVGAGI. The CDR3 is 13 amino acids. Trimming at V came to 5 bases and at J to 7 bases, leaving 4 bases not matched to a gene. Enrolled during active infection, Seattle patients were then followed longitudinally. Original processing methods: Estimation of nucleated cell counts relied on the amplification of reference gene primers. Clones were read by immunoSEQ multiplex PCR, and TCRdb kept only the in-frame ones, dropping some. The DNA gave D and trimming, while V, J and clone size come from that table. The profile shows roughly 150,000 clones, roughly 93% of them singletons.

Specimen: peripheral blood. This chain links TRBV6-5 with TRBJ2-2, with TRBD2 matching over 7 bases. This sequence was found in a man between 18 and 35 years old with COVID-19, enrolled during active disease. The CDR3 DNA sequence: TGTGCCAGCAGTCCTGGGGGGGTCGGGGAGCTGTTTTTT. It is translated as CASSPGGVGELFF.